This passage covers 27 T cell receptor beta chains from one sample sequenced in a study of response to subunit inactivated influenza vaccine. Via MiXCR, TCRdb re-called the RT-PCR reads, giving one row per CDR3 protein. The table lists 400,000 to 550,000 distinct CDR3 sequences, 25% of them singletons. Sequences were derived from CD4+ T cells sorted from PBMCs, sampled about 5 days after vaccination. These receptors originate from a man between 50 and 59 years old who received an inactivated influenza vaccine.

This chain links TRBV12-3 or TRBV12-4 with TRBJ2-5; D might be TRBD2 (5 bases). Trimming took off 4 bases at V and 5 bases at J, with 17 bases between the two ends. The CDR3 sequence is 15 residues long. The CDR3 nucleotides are TGTGCCAGCAGTTCCGACGGGGTAGCATGGGAGACCCAGTACTTC. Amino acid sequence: CASSSDGVAWETQYF.

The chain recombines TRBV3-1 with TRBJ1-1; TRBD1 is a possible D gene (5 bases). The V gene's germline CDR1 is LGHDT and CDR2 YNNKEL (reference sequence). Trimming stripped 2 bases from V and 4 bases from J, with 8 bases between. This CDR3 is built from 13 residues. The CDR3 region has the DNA TGTGCCAGCAGCCAAAACGGGGGCACTGAAGCTTTCTTT. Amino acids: CASSQNGGTEAFF.

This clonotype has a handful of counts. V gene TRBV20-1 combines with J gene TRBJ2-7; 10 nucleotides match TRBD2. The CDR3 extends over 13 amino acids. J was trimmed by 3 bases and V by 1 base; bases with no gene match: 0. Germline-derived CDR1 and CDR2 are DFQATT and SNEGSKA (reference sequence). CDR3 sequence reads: CSARGTSGYEQYF. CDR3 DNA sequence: TGCAGTGCTAGAGGGACTAGCGGCTACGAGCAGTACTTC.

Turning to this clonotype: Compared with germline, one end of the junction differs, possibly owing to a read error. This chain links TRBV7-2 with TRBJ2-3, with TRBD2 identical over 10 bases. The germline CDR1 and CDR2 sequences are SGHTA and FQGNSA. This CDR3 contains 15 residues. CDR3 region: CASNLAGGATDTQYF. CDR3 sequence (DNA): TGTGCCAGCAACTTAGCGGGGGGAGCCACAGATACGCAGTATTTT.

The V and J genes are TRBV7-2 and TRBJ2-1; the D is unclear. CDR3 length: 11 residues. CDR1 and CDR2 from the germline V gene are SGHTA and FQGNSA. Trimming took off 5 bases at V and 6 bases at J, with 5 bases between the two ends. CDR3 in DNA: TGTGCCAGCAGCGCAGGCAATGAGCAGTTCTTC. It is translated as CASSAGNEQFF.

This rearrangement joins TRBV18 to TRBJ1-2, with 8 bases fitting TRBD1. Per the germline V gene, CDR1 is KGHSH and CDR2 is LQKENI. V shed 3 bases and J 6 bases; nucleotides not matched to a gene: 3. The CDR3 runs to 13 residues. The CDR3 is CASSPGTGHGYTF. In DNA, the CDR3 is TGTGCCAGCTCACCTGGGACAGGCCATGGCTACACCTTC.

CDR3 DNA sequence: TGTGCCAGCAGCATGTCCGGGACAGGGACAGAGACCCAGTACTTC. Its translation: CASSMSGTGTETQYF. The rearrangement joins TRBV7-3 to TRBJ2-5, with TRBD1 identical over 9 bases. CDR3 length equals 15 residues. After removal of 5 bases from V and 4 bases from J, the junction contained 8 bases not matched to a gene. Germline CDR1 is SGHTA and CDR2 is FQGTGA.

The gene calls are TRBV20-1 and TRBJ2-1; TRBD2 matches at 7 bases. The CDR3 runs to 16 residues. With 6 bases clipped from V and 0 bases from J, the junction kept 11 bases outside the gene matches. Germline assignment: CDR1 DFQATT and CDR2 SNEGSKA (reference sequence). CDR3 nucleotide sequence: TGCAGTGCCCCAGCGGGACCCTCGAGCTCCTACAATGAGCAGTTCTTC. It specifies CSAPAGPSSSYNEQFF.

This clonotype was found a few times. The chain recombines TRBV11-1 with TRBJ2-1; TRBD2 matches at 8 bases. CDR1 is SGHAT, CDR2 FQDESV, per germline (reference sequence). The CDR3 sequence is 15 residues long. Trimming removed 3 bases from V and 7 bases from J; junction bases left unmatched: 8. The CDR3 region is CASSLGSGDWNEQFF. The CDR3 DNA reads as TGTGCCAGCAGCTTGGGTAGCGGGGATTGGAATGAGCAGTTCTTC.

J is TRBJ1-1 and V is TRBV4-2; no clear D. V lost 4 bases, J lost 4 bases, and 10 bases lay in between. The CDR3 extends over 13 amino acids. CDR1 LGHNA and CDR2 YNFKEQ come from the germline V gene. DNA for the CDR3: TGTGCCAGCAGCCCCGGGCATCTCACTGAAGCTTTCTTT. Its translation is CASSPGHLTEAFF.

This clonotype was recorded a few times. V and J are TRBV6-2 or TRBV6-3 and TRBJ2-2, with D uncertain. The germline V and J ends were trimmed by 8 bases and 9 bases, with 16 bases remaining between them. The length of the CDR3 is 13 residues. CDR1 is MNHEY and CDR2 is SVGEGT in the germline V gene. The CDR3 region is CASGRAPSRELFF. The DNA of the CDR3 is TGTGCCAGCGGACGGGCCCCCTCCCGGGAGCTGTTTTTT.

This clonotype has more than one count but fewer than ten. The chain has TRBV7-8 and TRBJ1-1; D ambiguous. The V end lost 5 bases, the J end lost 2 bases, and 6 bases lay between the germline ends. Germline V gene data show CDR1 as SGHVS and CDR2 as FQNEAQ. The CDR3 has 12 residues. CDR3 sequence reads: CASSRYNTEAFF. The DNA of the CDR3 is TGTGCCAGCAGCCGCTACAACACTGAAGCTTTCTTT.

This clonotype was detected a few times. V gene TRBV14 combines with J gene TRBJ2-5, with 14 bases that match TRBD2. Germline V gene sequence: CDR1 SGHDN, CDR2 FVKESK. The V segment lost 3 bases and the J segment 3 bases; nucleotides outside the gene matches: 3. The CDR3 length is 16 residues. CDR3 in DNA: TGTGCCAGCAGCCACGGGACTAGCGGGGGCAAAGAGACCCAGTACTTC. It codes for CASSHGTSGGKETQYF.

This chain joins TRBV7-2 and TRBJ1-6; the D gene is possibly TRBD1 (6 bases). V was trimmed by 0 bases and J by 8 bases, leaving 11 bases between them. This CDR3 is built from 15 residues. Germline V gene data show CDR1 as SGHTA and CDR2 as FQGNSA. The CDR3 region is CASSLARGRDSPLHF. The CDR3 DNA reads TGTGCCAGCAGCTTAGCGCGGGGGCGCGATTCACCCCTCCACTTT.

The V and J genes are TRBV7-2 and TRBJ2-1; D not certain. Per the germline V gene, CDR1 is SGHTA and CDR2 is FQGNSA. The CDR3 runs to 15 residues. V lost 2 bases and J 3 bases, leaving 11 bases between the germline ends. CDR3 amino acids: CASSLTRRYYNEQFF. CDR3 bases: TGTGCCAGCAGCTTAACCAGGAGATACTACAATGAGCAGTTCTTC.

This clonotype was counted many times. CDR3 region: CASSRQGQNTGELFF. The CDR3 bases are TGCGCCAGCAGCCGACAAGGACAGAACACCGGGGAGCTGTTTTTT. The rearrangement links TRBV5-1 to TRBJ2-2; the D gene is possibly TRBD1 (5 bases). From germline, CDR1 is SGHRS and CDR2 YFSETQ. V dropped 4 bases and J dropped 1 base, with 11 bases sitting between them. The CDR3 length is 15 residues. Supplemented by reference TRBV5-1 and TRBJ2-2, the full variable domain reads KAGVTQTPRYLIKTRGQQVTLSCSPISGHRSVSWYQQTPGQGLQFLFEYFSETQRNKGNFPGRFSGRQFSNSRSEMNVSTLELGDSALYLCASSRQGQNTGELFFGEGSRLTVL.

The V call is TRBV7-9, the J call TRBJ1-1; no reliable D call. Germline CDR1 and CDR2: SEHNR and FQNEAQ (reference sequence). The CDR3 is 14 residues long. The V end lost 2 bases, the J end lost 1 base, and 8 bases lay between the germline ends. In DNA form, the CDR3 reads TGTGCCAGCAGCTTAAGCAGTGAGAACACTGAAGCTTTCTTT. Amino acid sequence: CASSLSSENTEAFF.

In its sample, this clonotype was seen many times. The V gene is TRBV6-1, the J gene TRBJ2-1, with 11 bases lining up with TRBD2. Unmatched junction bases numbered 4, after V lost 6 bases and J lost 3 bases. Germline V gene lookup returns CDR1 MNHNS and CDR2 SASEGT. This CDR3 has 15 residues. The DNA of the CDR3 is TGTGCCAGCAGGCATACTAGCGGGAGCTACAATGAGCAGTTCTTC. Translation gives CASRHTSGSYNEQFF.

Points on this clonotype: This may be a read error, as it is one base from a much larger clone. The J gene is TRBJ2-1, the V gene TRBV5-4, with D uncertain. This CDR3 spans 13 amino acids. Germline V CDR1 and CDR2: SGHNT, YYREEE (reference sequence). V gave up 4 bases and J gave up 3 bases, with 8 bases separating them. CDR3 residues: CASSPGNYNEQFF. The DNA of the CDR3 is TGTGCCAGCAGCCCTGGGAACTACAATGAGCAGTTCTTC.

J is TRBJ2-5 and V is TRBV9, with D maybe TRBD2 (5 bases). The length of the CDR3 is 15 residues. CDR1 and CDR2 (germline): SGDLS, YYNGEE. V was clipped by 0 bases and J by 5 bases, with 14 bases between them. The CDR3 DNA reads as TGTGCCAGCAGCGTAGAGTCGGGGTTGTGGGAGACCCAGTACTTC. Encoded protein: CASSVESGLWETQYF. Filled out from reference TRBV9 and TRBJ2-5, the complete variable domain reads DSGVTQTPKHLITATGQRVTLRCSPRSGDLSVYWYQQSLDQGLQFLIQYYNGEERAKGNILERFSAQQFPDLHSELNLSSLELGDSALYFCASSVESGLWETQYFGPGTRLLVL.

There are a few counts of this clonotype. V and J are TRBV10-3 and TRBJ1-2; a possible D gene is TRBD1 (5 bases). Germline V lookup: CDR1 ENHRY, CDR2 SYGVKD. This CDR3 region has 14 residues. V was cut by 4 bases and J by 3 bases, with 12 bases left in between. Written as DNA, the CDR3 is TGTGCCATCAGTGGGGACGGGTCTGACTATGGCTACACCTTC. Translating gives CAISGDGSDYGYTF.

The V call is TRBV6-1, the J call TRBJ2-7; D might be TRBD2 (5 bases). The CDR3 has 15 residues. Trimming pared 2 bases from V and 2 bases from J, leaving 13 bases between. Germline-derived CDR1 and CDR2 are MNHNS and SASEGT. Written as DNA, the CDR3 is TGTGCCAGCAGTGAAAGAATTGGGAGCGCCTACGAGCAGTACTTC. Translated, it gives CASSERIGSAYEQYF.

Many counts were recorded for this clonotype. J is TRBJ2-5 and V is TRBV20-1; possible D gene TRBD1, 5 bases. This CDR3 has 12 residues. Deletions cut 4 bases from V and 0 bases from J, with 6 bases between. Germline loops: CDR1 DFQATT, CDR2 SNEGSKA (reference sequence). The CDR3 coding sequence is TGCAGTGCTACACAGGACCAAGAGACCCAGTACTTC. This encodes CSATQDQETQYF.

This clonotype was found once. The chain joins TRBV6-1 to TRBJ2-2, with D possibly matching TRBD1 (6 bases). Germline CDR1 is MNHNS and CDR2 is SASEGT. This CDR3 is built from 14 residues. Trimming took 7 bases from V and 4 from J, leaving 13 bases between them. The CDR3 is CASTKQGSTGELFF. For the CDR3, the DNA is TGTGCCAGCACTAAACAGGGAAGCACCGGGGAGCTGTTTTTT.

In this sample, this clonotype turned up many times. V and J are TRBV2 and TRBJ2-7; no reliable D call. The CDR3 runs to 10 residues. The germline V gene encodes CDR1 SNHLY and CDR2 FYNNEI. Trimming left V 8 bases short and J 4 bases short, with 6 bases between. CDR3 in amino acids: CASASYEQYF. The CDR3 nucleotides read TGTGCCAGCGCAAGTTACGAGCAGTACTTC.

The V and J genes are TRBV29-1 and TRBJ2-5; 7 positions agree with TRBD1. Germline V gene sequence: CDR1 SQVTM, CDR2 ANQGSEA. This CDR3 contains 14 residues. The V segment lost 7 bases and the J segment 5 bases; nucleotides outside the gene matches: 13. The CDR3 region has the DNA TGCAGCGCAAAACTAGGGGGCGGCGGGGAGACCCAGTACTTC. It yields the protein CSAKLGGGGETQYF.

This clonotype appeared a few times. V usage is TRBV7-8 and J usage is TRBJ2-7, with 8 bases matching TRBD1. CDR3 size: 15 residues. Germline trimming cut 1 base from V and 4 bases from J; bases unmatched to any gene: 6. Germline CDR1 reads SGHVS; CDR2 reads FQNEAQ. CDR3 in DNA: TGTGCCAGCAGCTTAGGTTCCAGGGGGCTATACGAGCAGTACTTC. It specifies CASSLGSRGLYEQYF. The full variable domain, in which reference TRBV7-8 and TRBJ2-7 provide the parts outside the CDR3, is GAGVSQSPRYKVAKRGQDVALRCDPISGHVSLFWYQQALGQGPEFLTYFQNEAQLDKSGLPSDRFFAERPEGSVSTLKIQRTQQEDSAVYLCASSLGSRGLYEQYFGPGTRLTVT.